This is a list of T cell receptor beta chains from one sample in a study of shared clonotypes between healthy human individuals. Some clones are missing from TCRdb's copy, which holds only in-frame ones; the method was immunoSEQ multiplex PCR. The sample has hundreds of thousands of clones, 92% seen once. Material for sequencing was naive CD8+ T cells sorted from blood. These receptors all stem from a man aged 25 to 40 in good health. CDR3s include the opening cysteine and the closing phenylalanine or tryptophan. The order of the fields is CDR3 protein, CDR3 DNA, D gene, clone size, V gene, J gene. The D gene is left open where the match is weak. Only some rows state a clone size, as once, few, many or a class for expanded clones.

CDR3 protein: CASSQSEGSPAGHSYEQYF; CDR3 DNA: TGCGCCAGCAGTCAATCGGAAGGGAGCCCCGCGGGACACTCCTACGAGCAGTACTTC; D gene: -; clone size: -; V gene: TRBV23-1; J gene: TRBJ2-7
CDR3 protein: CASSQEETSILGTGELFF; CDR3 DNA: TGTGCCAGCAGCCAAGAGGAAACTAGTATTCTGGGCACCGGGGAGCTGTTTTTT; D gene: -; clone size: -; V gene: TRBV14; J gene: TRBJ2-2
CDR3 protein: CSVVGAGELFF; CDR3 DNA: TGCAGCGTTGTAGGTGCCGGGGAGCTGTTTTTT; D gene: -; clone size: -; V gene: TRBV29-1; J gene: TRBJ2-2
CDR3 protein: CASSLEAGPDTQYF; CDR3 DNA: TGTGCCAGCAGCTTAGAGGCCGGGCCCGATACGCAGTATTTT; D gene: -; clone size: -; V gene: TRBV7-9; J gene: TRBJ2-3
CDR3 protein: CASNLQGFNEQFF; CDR3 DNA: TGCGCCAGCAACTTACAGGGTTTCAATGAGCAGTTCTTC; D gene: -; clone size: -; V gene: TRBV5-1; J gene: TRBJ2-1
CDR3 protein: CASSPRGYTF; CDR3 DNA: TGTGCCAGCAGCCCACGGGGCTACACCTTC; D gene: -; clone size: -; V gene: TRBV7-2; J gene: TRBJ1-2
CDR3 protein: CASRQQVATNEKLFF; CDR3 DNA: TGTGCCAGCAGACAACAGGTTGCAACTAATGAAAAACTGTTTTTT; D gene: -; clone size: -; V gene: TRBV7-8; J gene: TRBJ1-4
CDR3 protein: CASSLVGPPFTDTQYF; CDR3 DNA: TGTGCCAGCAGTTTGGTAGGCCCTCCGTTCACAGATACGCAGTATTTT; D gene: -; clone size: -; V gene: TRBV27; J gene: TRBJ2-3
CDR3 protein: CASSLSAGEFNGELFF; CDR3 DNA: TGTGCCAGCAGTTTATCAGCGGGAGAGTTTAATGGGGAGCTGTTTTTT; D gene: TRBD2; clone size: -; V gene: TRBV6-6; J gene: TRBJ2-2
CDR3 protein: CASSPGTSGRNEQFF; CDR3 DNA: TGTGCCAGCAGTCCGGGGACTAGCGGGAGGAATGAGCAGTTCTTC; D gene: TRBD2; clone size: -; V gene: TRBV6-5; J gene: TRBJ2-1
CDR3 protein: CASSEFAGSYEQYF; CDR3 DNA: TGTGCCAGCAGTGAATTTGCGGGATCCTACGAGCAGTACTTC; D gene: -; clone size: -; V gene: TRBV6-1; J gene: TRBJ2-7
CDR3 protein: CAGRSGGNGELFF; CDR3 DNA: TGTGCCGGCCGGTCGGGGGGCAACGGGGAGCTGTTTTTT; D gene: -; clone size: -; V gene: TRBV7-8; J gene: TRBJ2-2
CDR3 protein: CASSPLAGGRADEQYF; CDR3 DNA: TGTGCCAGCAGTCCGTTAGCGGGAGGGAGGGCAGACGAGCAGTACTTC; D gene: TRBD2; clone size: -; V gene: TRBV28; J gene: TRBJ2-7
CDR3 protein: CASSLRLAGGYEQYF; CDR3 DNA: TGTGCCAGCAGCCTCCGACTAGCGGGGGGCTACGAGCAGTACTTC; D gene: TRBD2; clone size: once; V gene: TRBV7-9; J gene: TRBJ2-7
CDR3 protein: CASSFWGSITGELFF; CDR3 DNA: TGTGCCAGCAGCTTTTGGGGGAGCATCACCGGGGAGCTGTTTTTT; D gene: -; clone size: -; V gene: TRBV5-5; J gene: TRBJ2-2
CDR3 protein: CASSLGSGMMNTEAFF; CDR3 DNA: TGTGCCAGCAGCTTGGGTTCAGGGATGATGAACACTGAAGCTTTCTTT; D gene: -; clone size: -; V gene: TRBV5-6; J gene: TRBJ1-1
CDR3 protein: CASSFSRGETQYF; CDR3 DNA: TGTGCCAGCAGTTTTTCAAGGGGAGAGACCCAGTACTTC; D gene: -; clone size: once; V gene: TRBV27; J gene: TRBJ2-5
CDR3 protein: CASSKGEGTVEEQFF; CDR3 DNA: TGTGCCAGCAGCAAGGGGGAGGGGACGGTAGAGGAGCAGTTCTTC; D gene: -; clone size: -; V gene: TRBV7-6; J gene: TRBJ2-1
CDR3 protein: CASSLSRDGQETQYF; CDR3 DNA: TGTGCCAGCAGTTTGAGCAGGGATGGCCAAGAGACCCAGTACTTC; D gene: -; clone size: -; V gene: TRBV28; J gene: TRBJ2-5
CDR3 protein: CASSASWGQGEQFF; CDR3 DNA: TGTGCCAGCAGCGCCTCTTGGGGGCAAGGTGAGCAGTTCTTC; D gene: -; clone size: -; V gene: TRBV7-9; J gene: TRBJ2-1
CDR3 protein: CASGRGAGELFF; CDR3 DNA: TGTGCCAGCGGCAGGGGAGCCGGGGAGCTGTTTTTT; D gene: -; clone size: -; V gene: TRBV9; J gene: TRBJ2-2
CDR3 protein: CASPAGTGGAGELFF; CDR3 DNA: TGTGCCAGCCCGGCCGGGACAGGGGGGGCCGGGGAGCTGTTTTTT; D gene: TRBD1; clone size: -; V gene: TRBV7-9; J gene: TRBJ2-2
CDR3 protein: CASSLWGVSAANVLTF; CDR3 DNA: TGTGCCAGCAGCTTATGGGGAGTTTCCGCGGCCAACGTCCTGACTTTC; D gene: -; clone size: -; V gene: TRBV11-2; J gene: TRBJ2-6
CDR3 protein: CASSDGAGRKLNEKLFF; CDR3 DNA: TGTGCCAGCAGTGACGGGGCGGGACGCAAGCTTAATGAAAAACTGTTTTTT; D gene: -; clone size: -; V gene: TRBV2; J gene: TRBJ1-4
CDR3 protein: CASSLGLEAAYEQYF; CDR3 DNA: TGTGCCAGCAGCTTAGGACTAGAGGCGGCCTACGAGCAGTACTTC; D gene: -; clone size: -; V gene: TRBV7-9; J gene: TRBJ2-7
CDR3 protein: CASSLFTGTLTGGSNGYTF; CDR3 DNA: TGTGCCAGCAGTTTATTCACCGGGACCCTCACCGGGGGTTCGAATGGCTACACCTTC; D gene: -; clone size: -; V gene: TRBV28; J gene: TRBJ1-2
CDR3 protein: CASSPGTGGRQPQHF; CDR3 DNA: TGTGCCAGCAGCCCCGGGACAGGGGGCCGTCAGCCCCAGCATTTT; D gene: TRBD1; clone size: once; V gene: TRBV27; J gene: TRBJ1-5
CDR3 protein: CASSSSQETQYF; CDR3 DNA: TGTGCCAGCAGCAGCTCCCAAGAGACCCAGTACTTC; D gene: -; clone size: once; V gene: TRBV9; J gene: TRBJ2-5
CDR3 protein: CASSQDERVEAFF; CDR3 DNA: TGCGCCAGCAGCCAAGATGAGCGGGTTGAAGCTTTCTTT; D gene: -; clone size: -; V gene: TRBV4-3; J gene: TRBJ1-1
CDR3 protein: CSVETAGASSYEQYF; CDR3 DNA: TGCAGCGTTGAAACGGCAGGGGCCTCCTCCTACGAGCAGTACTTC; D gene: -; clone size: -; V gene: TRBV29-1; J gene: TRBJ2-7
CDR3 protein: CASSLLPDTQYF; CDR3 DNA: TGTGCCAGCAGCTTATTGCCAGATACGCAGTATTTT; D gene: -; clone size: -; V gene: TRBV13; J gene: TRBJ2-3
CDR3 protein: CASSPGSGIGYGYTF; CDR3 DNA: TGTGCCAGCAGTCCTGGGTCGGGGATAGGCTATGGCTACACCTTC; D gene: -; clone size: -; V gene: TRBV27; J gene: TRBJ1-2
CDR3 protein: CAITDSWAYEQYF; CDR3 DNA: TGTGCCATCACCGACTCCTGGGCGTACGAGCAGTACTTC; D gene: -; clone size: many; V gene: TRBV10-3; J gene: TRBJ2-7
CDR3 protein: CASFRGPGQGAEITEAFF; CDR3 DNA: TGTGCCAGCTTCCGGGGGCCGGGACAGGGGGCTGAGATCACTGAAGCTTTCTTT; D gene: TRBD1; clone size: -; V gene: TRBV5-8; J gene: TRBJ1-1
CDR3 protein: CASSLYGGYSNQPQHF; CDR3 DNA: TGTGCCAGCAGTTTATATGGGGGATATAGCAATCAGCCCCAGCATTTT; D gene: -; clone size: -; V gene: TRBV27; J gene: TRBJ1-5
CDR3 protein: CASSVGRGGYTF; CDR3 DNA: TGTGCCAGCAGTGTTGGGAGGGGCGGCTACACCTTC; D gene: -; clone size: few; V gene: TRBV2; J gene: TRBJ1-2
CDR3 protein: CASSFGLAGAFF; CDR3 DNA: TGTGCCAGCAGCTTCGGACTTGCGGGGGCTTTCTTT; D gene: -; clone size: -; V gene: TRBV5-4; J gene: TRBJ1-1
CDR3 protein: CASRGMTGGRYEQYF; CDR3 DNA: TGTGCCAGCAGGGGGATGACAGGGGGGCGATACGAGCAGTACTTC; D gene: TRBD1; clone size: -; V gene: TRBV27; J gene: TRBJ2-7
CDR3 protein: CASSFRGRDTDTQYF; CDR3 DNA: TGTGCCAGCAGCTTCCGGGGGCGCGACACAGATACGCAGTATTTT; D gene: -; clone size: once; V gene: TRBV5-4; J gene: TRBJ2-3
CDR3 protein: CSVVSGRIDEQFF; CDR3 DNA: TGCAGCGTTGTCAGCGGGAGAATCGATGAGCAGTTCTTC; D gene: TRBD2; clone size: -; V gene: TRBV29-1; J gene: TRBJ2-1
CDR3 protein: CASSRRLARVGLDNEQFF; CDR3 DNA: TGTGCCAGCAGCAGAAGGCTAGCGAGGGTCGGCTTGGATAATGAGCAGTTCTTC; D gene: -; clone size: -; V gene: TRBV27; J gene: TRBJ2-1
CDR3 protein: CAIGAGPMNTEAFF; CDR3 DNA: TGTGCCATCGGGGCAGGGCCCATGAACACTGAAGCTTTCTTT; D gene: -; clone size: -; V gene: TRBV10-3; J gene: TRBJ1-1